The 14 T cell receptor beta chains below all came from one sample that was sequenced in a study of blood T cell repertoires in COVID-19. Sequencing was performed with immunoSEQ multiplex PCR; in TCRdb, only in-frame clones are kept and a portion is missing. The sample gives some 150,000 clones, about 90% of which show up once; approximately 40% is in the top ten. The sequencing sample was made of peripheral blood. The source of these receptors is a man in his fifties who had recovered from COVID-19.

V gene TRBV18 combines with J gene TRBJ1-4; a possible D gene is TRBD1 (5 bases). From germline, CDR1 is KGHSH and CDR2 LQKENI. The CDR3 is made up of 14 amino acids. Trimming stripped 1 base from V and 7 bases from J, with 10 bases between. The CDR3 coding sequence is TGTGCCAGCTCACCACAAGGGGCATTTGAAAAACTGTTTTTT. Translation: CASSPQGAFEKLFF.

This clone has ten or more counts. The J gene is TRBJ2-1, the V gene TRBV2; 11 bases line up with TRBD2. Germline V gene sequence: CDR1 SNHLY, CDR2 FYNNEI. V lost 5 bases, J lost 2 bases, and 2 bases stayed unmatched. The CDR3 is made up of 15 amino acids. CDR3 nucleotide sequence: TGTGCCAGCAGTTTACTAGCGGGGGCCTACAATGAGCAGTTCTTC. Translation gives CASSLLAGAYNEQFF.

This rearrangement joins TRBV27 to TRBJ2-2; 8 bases are shared with TRBD1. The CDR3 covers 17 residues. Per germline, CDR1 MNHEY and CDR2 SMNVEV (reference sequence). Trimming at V came to 6 bases and at J to 3 bases, leaving 12 bases not matched to a gene. The CDR3 sequence: CASSRPQGEGDTGELFF. CDR3 coding DNA: TGTGCCAGCAGCCGCCCACAGGGGGAAGGAGACACCGGGGAGCTGTTTTTT.

V gene TRBV7-9 combines with J gene TRBJ1-2, with no clear D. V was shortened by 3 bases and J by 7 bases, with 12 bases between the two germline ends. The germline V gene encodes CDR1 SEHNR and CDR2 FQNEAQ (reference sequence). This CDR3 is 13 amino acids long. Written as DNA, the CDR3 is TGTGCCAGCAGCTTTACGACAATGGGTGGCTACACCTTC. It encodes CASSFTTMGGYTF.

The rearrangement uses TRBV24-1 and TRBJ2-1; 7 bases are shared with TRBD1. This CDR3 has 15 residues. V lost 4 bases to trimming and J lost 2 bases; unmatched junction nucleotides: 4. Germline CDR1 is KGHDR and CDR2 is SFDVKD. The DNA for the CDR3 is TGTGCCACCAGTGACGGACAGGCCCCCTACAATGAGCAGTTCTTC. Its protein is CATSDGQAPYNEQFF.

V gene TRBV29-1 combines with J gene TRBJ2-5; 8 bases fit TRBD1. Trimming cost V 3 bases and J 5 bases; bases outside gene matches: 11. Germline V gene lookup returns CDR1 SQVTM and CDR2 ANQGSEA. CDR3 length: 15 residues. For the CDR3, the DNA is TGCAGCGTTGAGAGGGTCTCAGGGGGCGGCGAGACCCAGTACTTC. Its translation: CSVERVSGGGETQYF. The complete variable domain, with remaining parts taken from reference TRBV29-1 and TRBJ2-5, reads SAVISQKPSRDICQRGTSLTIQCQVDSQVTMMFWYRQQPGQSLTLIATANQGSEATYESGFVIDKFPISRPNLTFSTLTVSNMSPEDSSIYLCSVERVSGGGETQYFGPGTRLLVL.

V is TRBV7-2 and J is TRBJ2-5; TRBD2 aligns across 15 bases. The CDR3 has 15 residues. V dropped 8 bases and J dropped 1; count of bases not matched to a gene: 2. In germline, CDR1 is SGHTA, CDR2 FQGNSA. CDR3 sequence (DNA): TGTGCCAGCGGGACTAGCGGGGGGCTCCAAGAGACCCAGTACTTC. This translates into CASGTSGGLQETQYF. Variable domain in full (rest from reference TRBV7-2 and TRBJ2-5): GAGVSQSPSNKVTEKGKDVELRCDPISGHTALYWYRQSLGQGLEFLIYFQGNSAPDKSGLPSDRFSAERTGGSVSTLTIQRTQQEDSAVYLCASGTSGGLQETQYFGPGTRLLVL.

The rearrangement joins TRBV5-4 to TRBJ2-1, with no clear D. Trimming took off 2 bases at V and 4 bases at J, with 7 bases between the two ends. Germline V gene lookup returns CDR1 SGHNT and CDR2 YYREEE (reference sequence). There are 13 residues in the CDR3. DNA of the CDR3: TGTGCCAGCAGCTTACCTAGATACAATGAGCAGTTCTTC. Translation: CASSLPRYNEQFF.

V usage is TRBV19 and J usage is TRBJ1-2; D perhaps matches TRBD1 (6 bases). CDR1 and CDR2 from the germline V gene are LNHDA and SQIVND (reference sequence). This CDR3 has 13 amino acids. Trimming took 7 bases from V and 2 from J, leaving 11 bases between them. The chain's CDR3 is CASKNQGNYGYTF. CDR3 coding DNA: TGTGCCAGTAAGAATCAGGGGAACTATGGCTACACCTTC.

This clone was picked up a small number of times. V gene TRBV9 combines with J gene TRBJ1-2, with TRBD1 matching over 8 bases. The junction had 5 bases not matched to a gene; V was cut back by 4 bases and J by 3 bases. CDR3 length: 14 amino acids. Looked up from germline, CDR1 is SGDLS and CDR2 is YYNGEE. The CDR3 DNA reads as TGTGCCAGCAGCCCAGGGGGCGCGGACTATGGCTACACCTTC. Its protein is CASSPGGADYGYTF.

The gene calls are TRBV5-1 and TRBJ2-2; D call uncertain. CDR3 size: 11 residues. V lost 4 bases and J lost 5, with 3 bases in between. The V gene's germline CDR1 is SGHRS and CDR2 YFSETQ. CDR3 sequence: CASSQTGELFF. The CDR3 DNA reads as TGCGCCAGCAGCCAAACCGGGGAGCTGTTTTTT. The full variable domain, with the rest looked up from reference TRBV5-1 and TRBJ2-2, is KAGVTQTPRYLIKTRGQQVTLSCSPISGHRSVSWYQQTPGQGLQFLFEYFSETQRNKGNFPGRFSGRQFSNSRSEMNVSTLELGDSALYLCASSQTGELFFGEGSRLTVL.

V is TRBV11-2 and J is TRBJ2-5; 7 bases match TRBD2. Germline CDR1 and CDR2: SGHAT and FQNNGV. The CDR3 length is 12 residues. After removal of 7 bases from V and 5 bases from J, the junction contained 4 bases not matched to a gene. CDR3 loop: CASTPGGETQYF. DNA of the CDR3: TGTGCCAGCACCCCCGGGGGGGAGACCCAGTACTTC.

The chain is built from TRBV19 and TRBJ2-2, with 7 positions matching TRBD2. The CDR3 loop spans 17 amino acids. The germline CDR1 and CDR2 sequences are LNHDA and SQIVND (reference sequence). The J segment lost 3 bases and the V segment lost 4 bases, leaving 11 bases of the junction unmatched. CDR3 protein: CASSRLSAGQDTGELFF. The CDR3 region has the DNA TGTGCCAGTAGTAGACTATCAGCGGGGCAAGACACCGGGGAGCTGTTTTTT. Complete variable domain (other parts from reference TRBV19 and TRBJ2-2): DGGITQSPKYLFRKEGQNVTLSCEQNLNHDAMYWYRQDPGQGLRLIYYSQIVNDFQKGDIAEGYSVSREKKESFPLTVTSAQKNPTAFYLCASSRLSAGQDTGELFFGEGSRLTVL.

The V and J genes are TRBV6-1 and TRBJ2-3; the match to TRBD2 covers 8 bases. V dropped 0 bases and J dropped 2; count of bases not matched to a gene: 10. The CDR3 runs to 18 residues. Per the germline V gene, CDR1 is MNHNS and CDR2 is SASEGT. Here the CDR3 DNA reads TGTGCCAGCAGTGAAGCGAGAATTCGGGGGGGCTACACAGATACGCAGTATTTT. Residues: CASSEARIRGGYTDTQYF.